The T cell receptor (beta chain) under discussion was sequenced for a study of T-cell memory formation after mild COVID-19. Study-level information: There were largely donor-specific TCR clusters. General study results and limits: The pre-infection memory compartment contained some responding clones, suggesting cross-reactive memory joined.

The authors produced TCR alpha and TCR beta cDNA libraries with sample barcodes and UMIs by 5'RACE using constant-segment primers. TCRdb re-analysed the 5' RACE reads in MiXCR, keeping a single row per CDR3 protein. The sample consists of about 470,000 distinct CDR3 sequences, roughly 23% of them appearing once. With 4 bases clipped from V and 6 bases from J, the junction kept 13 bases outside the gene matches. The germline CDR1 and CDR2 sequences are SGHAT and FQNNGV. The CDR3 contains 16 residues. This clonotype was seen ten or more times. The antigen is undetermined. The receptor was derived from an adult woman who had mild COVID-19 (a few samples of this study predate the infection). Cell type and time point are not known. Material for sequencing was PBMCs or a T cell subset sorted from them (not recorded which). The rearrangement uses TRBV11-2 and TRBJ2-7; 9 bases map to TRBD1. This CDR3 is CASSSEPGTGYREQYF. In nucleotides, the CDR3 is TGTGCCAGCAGCTCCGAGCCCGGGACAGGGTACCGCGAGCAGTACTTC.